This T cell receptor (beta chain) was retrieved from a study of glioma-infiltrating T cells after dendritic cell vaccination (dated by TCRdb to about 2016). About the study as a whole: The cohort comprised about 15 glioblastoma patients from Phase I and II dendritic cell vaccination trials, 9 newly diagnosed and 6 with recurrent disease. Patients received autologous tumor lysate-pulsed dendritic cell vaccination between 2003 and 2012. The vaccine was prepared from monocyte-derived dendritic cells that were cultured for more than six days with IL-4 and GM-CSF and then pulsed overnight with autologous tumor lysate. Three intradermal dendritic cell vaccine injections were administered to patients at biweekly intervals in the arm below the axilla. Deep sequencing of TCR beta CDR3 regions was used to quantify tumor-infiltrating lymphocyte content and compare tumor and blood repertoires in dendritic cell-vaccinated glioblastoma patients. TCR sequencing metrics, including TIL content and tumor-blood repertoire overlap, were correlated with survival after dendritic cell vaccination.

Overall study outcomes, separate from this receptor: After dendritic cell vaccination, a higher estimated pretreatment TIL content predicted longer time to progression and longer overall survival. The cohort was small and heterogeneous, with few patients having full blood and tumor sets and even fewer initial-recurrent tumor pairs. The response model built on TCR overlap across three groups was characterized as speculative, with prospective validation still needed. No direct relationship between TCR clonality and survival was found, suggesting a diverse polyclonal response may matter.

To note about this clone: Its cognate antigen has yet to be identified. Base-call qualities are not available, and no considerably larger clone is one nucleotide away.

The immunoSEQ assay amplified TCRB CDR3 regions from around 2.1 micrograms of genomic DNA, or from all available DNA when less than that amount was available. The multiplex PCR relied on 60 forward primers for TCR V beta segments and 13 reverse primers for J beta segments. Synthetic control templates were spiked into each sample at limiting dilution to estimate reads per starting template. Sequencing produced 87 bp reads on the Illumina HiSeq System. As for how the authors treated the data: PCR and sequencing errors were removed by merging closely related sequences with a nearest neighbor algorithm. TCR overlap was measured as the percentage of unique tumor TCR beta sequences also present in the same patient's peripheral blood. As stored in TCRdb, this immuneACCESS dataset retains in-frame rearrangements with V and J assigned. A fraction of the clones does not appear; measured against another copy, unresolved V genes explain less than half of the discrepancy, and the remainder lacks a known reason. V and J calls and clone size are copied from that table; D and trimming were computed from the DNA. The sample has 95,000 to 110,000 clones on record, roughly 79% of them singletons. The ten largest account for about 12% of the sample.

The CDR3 holds 11 amino acids from the cysteine to the phenylalanine. Kept here is only the CDR3 DNA, which spans 33 bases and is read in frame from base 1. Reading the germline V gene (reference sequence) gives CDR1 MNHEY and CDR2 SMNVEV. The junction shows trimming of 7 bases on V and 10 bases on J, plus 13 bases between the germline ends. Patients were selected for having adequate residual fresh-frozen tumor tissue and more than two years of available survival data. None of the glioblastoma patients carried an isocitrate dehydrogenase mutation, although molecular status otherwise varied. PBMC collection took place before vaccination, two weeks after the third vaccination, and at tumor progression if progression occurred. Genomic DNA was extracted with the Qiagen DNeasy Blood extraction Kit.

The material sequenced was blood, taken before dendritic cell vaccination. The TCR was taken from a human donor with glioblastoma. The V and J segments used are TRBV27 and TRBJ1-1; a weak D assignment points to TRBD1 (6 bases agree). In nucleotide form, the sequence is TGTGCCAGCACTCAGGGGCATCGAGCTTTCTTT. Its translation is CASTQGHRAFF.